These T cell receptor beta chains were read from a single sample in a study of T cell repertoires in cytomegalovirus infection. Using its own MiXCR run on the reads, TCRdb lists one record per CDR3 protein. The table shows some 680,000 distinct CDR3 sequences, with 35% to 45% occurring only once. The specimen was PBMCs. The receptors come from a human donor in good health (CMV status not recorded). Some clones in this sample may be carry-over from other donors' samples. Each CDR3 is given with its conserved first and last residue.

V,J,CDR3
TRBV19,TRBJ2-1,CASSIDPGYNEQFF
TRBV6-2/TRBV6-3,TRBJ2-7,CASSRQRATYEQYF
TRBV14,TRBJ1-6,CASSQDLLRGRGSPLHF
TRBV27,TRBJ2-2,CASSSTRSGELFF
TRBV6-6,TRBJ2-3,CATRTFPGPRTDTQYF
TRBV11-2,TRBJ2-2,CASSIFAGRQGLLYGVGELFF
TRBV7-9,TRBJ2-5,CASSPDRGVQETQYF
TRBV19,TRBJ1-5,CASRQTSNQPQHF
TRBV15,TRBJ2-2,CATSRAGRSNTGELFF
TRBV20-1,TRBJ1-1,CSVNGGGTEAFF
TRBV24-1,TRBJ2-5,CATSDFDRVGETQYF
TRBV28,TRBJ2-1,CASSVPDRGNEQFF
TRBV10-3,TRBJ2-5,CASGLAGGETQYF
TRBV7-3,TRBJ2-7,CASSLTAGNEQYF
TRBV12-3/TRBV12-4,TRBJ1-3,CASSLGGWGHRSGNTIYF
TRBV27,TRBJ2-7,CASSLASGVWEQYF
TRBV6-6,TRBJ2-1,CASSQGRDEQFF
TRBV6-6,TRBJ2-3,CASSHLAGTDTQYF
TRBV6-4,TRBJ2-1,CASSASSGGPYNEQFF
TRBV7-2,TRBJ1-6,CASRDPDRGNSPLHF
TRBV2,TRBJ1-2,CASRNRGGGRDGYTF
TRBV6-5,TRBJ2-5,CASSYAGGPETQYF
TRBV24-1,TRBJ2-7,CATSEGTGDEQYF
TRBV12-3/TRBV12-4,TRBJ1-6,CASRMDRNSPLHF
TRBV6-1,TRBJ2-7,CASTPGTSGRREQYF
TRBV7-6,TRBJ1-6,CASSSAGGPISSYNSPLHF
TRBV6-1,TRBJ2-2,CASSEGQGYTGELFF
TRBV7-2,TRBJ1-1,CASSSAGAPNTEAFF
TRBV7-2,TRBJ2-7,CASSSQTGSSYEQYF
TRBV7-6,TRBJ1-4,CASSLEGKKLFF
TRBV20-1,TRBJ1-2,CSARELPMGFGYTF
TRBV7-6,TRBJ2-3,CASSSTTSYADTQYF
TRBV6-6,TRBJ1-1,CASSYGAGAEAFF
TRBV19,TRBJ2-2,CASSIAENTGELFF
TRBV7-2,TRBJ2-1,CASCLAAGVPYNEQFF
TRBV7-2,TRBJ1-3,CASSSTRHSGNTIYF
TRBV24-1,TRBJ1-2,CAPLPSGSYGYTF
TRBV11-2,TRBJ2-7,CASSESPPREQYF
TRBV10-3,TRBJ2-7,CAITSNSYEQYF
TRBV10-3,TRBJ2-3,CAISDARVGADTQYF